This passage covers 14 T cell receptor beta chains from one sample sequenced in a study of blood T cell repertoires in COVID-19. The protocol was immunoSEQ multiplex PCR, while the TCRdb copy is restricted to in-frame clones and leaves out a portion. The data contain over 90,000 clones, approximately 84% of them seen just once; the ten biggest clones take up 20% to 25%. Sequenced material: peripheral blood. All receptors come from an elderly man with active or convalescent COVID-19.

The chain employs TRBV13 and TRBJ1-1; 7 nucleotides align to TRBD1. Trimming took 5 bases from V and 8 from J; bases not matched to a gene: 5. CDR1 is PRHDT and CDR2 is FYEKMQ in the germline V gene (reference sequence). The CDR3 loop spans 12 amino acids. The DNA of the CDR3 is TGTGCCAGCAGCCAGGGGGGCCAAGAAGCTTTCTTT. Amino acids: CASSQGGQEAFF.

The chain carries TRBV6-5 and TRBJ2-4, with 10 bases aligning to TRBD1. The CDR3 totals 13 residues. V was clipped by 10 bases and J by 8 bases; unmatched bases: 8. CDR1 and CDR2 from the germline V gene are MNHEY and SVGAGI. This CDR3 is CANGDRGKDIQYF. CDR3 DNA: TGTGCCAACGGGGACAGGGGTAAGGACATTCAGTACTTC.

This clone was seen many times. The CDR3 is CASRRGYTF. CDR3 bases: TGTGCCAGCAGGAGGGGCTACACCTTC. The chain carries TRBV5-6 and TRBJ1-2; D not resolved. The V and J ends lost 5 bases and 8 bases respectively, with 4 bases between them. The CDR3 is 9 amino acids. The V gene's germline CDR1 is SGHDT and CDR2 YYEEEE.

The chain carries TRBV5-6 and TRBJ1-2; 10 bases map to TRBD1. The germline V gene has CDR1 SGHDT and CDR2 YYEEEE. The J segment lost 5 bases and the V segment lost 2 bases, leaving 9 bases of the junction unmatched. CDR3 length: 16 residues. Written as DNA, the CDR3 is TGTGCCAGCAGCTTCGGGACAGGGGTAAGAGGATATGGCTACACCTTC. The encoded protein is CASSFGTGVRGYGYTF.

J is TRBJ2-2 and V is TRBV7-9; the D is unclear. The ends were cut back, 3 bases at V and 10 bases at J, with 9 bases in the middle. CDR1 and CDR2 (germline): SEHNR, FQNEAQ (reference sequence). The length of the CDR3 is 12 residues. The CDR3 reads CASSFGVEELFF. In nucleotides, the CDR3 is TGTGCCAGCAGCTTTGGAGTGGAGGAGCTGTTTTTT.

The V and J genes are TRBV20-1 and TRBJ1-5, with D hard to call. This CDR3 region has 14 residues. CDR1 is DFQATT and CDR2 is SNEGSKA in the germline V gene (reference sequence). V lost 3 bases and J 2 bases, leaving 11 bases between the germline ends. This CDR3 reads CSASHLRGNQPQHF. Here the CDR3 DNA reads TGCAGTGCTAGTCATTTACGGGGCAATCAGCCCCAGCATTTT.

The rearrangement uses TRBV5-1 and TRBJ2-1; 7 bases map to TRBD1. V was clipped by 1 base and J by 2 bases; unmatched bases: 9. The germline CDR1 and CDR2 sequences are SGHRS and YFSETQ. CDR3 length: 17 residues. CDR3 sequence reads: CASSLTGNRGAYNEQFF. CDR3 nucleotide sequence: TGCGCCAGCAGCTTGACCGGGAACAGGGGAGCCTACAATGAGCAGTTCTTC. The full variable domain, in which reference TRBV5-1 and TRBJ2-1 provide the parts outside the CDR3, is KAGVTQTPRYLIKTRGQQVTLSCSPISGHRSVSWYQQTPGQGLQFLFEYFSETQRNKGNFPGRFSGRQFSNSRSEMNVSTLELGDSALYLCASSLTGNRGAYNEQFFGPGTRLTVL.

This clone has more than one count but fewer than ten. The rearrangement uses TRBV3-1 (or the pseudogene TRBV3-2) and TRBJ1-1; 7 bases match TRBD1. CDR1 is LGHDT, CDR2 YNNKEL, per germline (reference sequence). With V trimmed by 5 bases and J by 6 bases, 9 bases remained unmatched. The CDR3 has 14 amino acids. CDR3 residues: CASSARDRDAEAFF. Here the CDR3 DNA reads TGTGCCAGCAGCGCCCGGGACAGAGACGCTGAAGCTTTCTTT.

The chain combines TRBV28 with TRBJ1-4, with D possibly matching TRBD1 (5 bases). Trimming cost V 5 bases and J 4 bases, with 8 bases left between them. This CDR3 comprises 13 residues. Per germline, CDR1 MDHEN and CDR2 SYDVKM. The CDR3 DNA is TGTGCCAGCAGTCGACAGATTAATGAAAAACTGTTTTTT. Residues: CASSRQINEKLFF.

J is TRBJ1-5 and V is TRBV18; D is ambiguous. Germline CDR1 and CDR2: KGHSH and LQKENI. Trimming stripped 3 bases from V and 5 bases from J, with 8 bases between. This CDR3 has 13 residues. For the CDR3, the DNA is TGTGCCAGCTCACCCAAGGACTATCAGCCCCAGCATTTT. The encoded protein is CASSPKDYQPQHF.

This chain connects TRBV19 to TRBJ1-2, with D perhaps matching TRBD1 (5 bases). The CDR3 is made up of 14 amino acids. V lost 5 bases, J lost 4 bases, and 14 bases lay in between. In germline, CDR1 is LNHDA, CDR2 SQIVND (reference sequence). CDR3 sequence (DNA): TGTGCCAGTAGTCCACAGGTGAACCTCTATGGCTACACCTTC. As protein: CASSPQVNLYGYTF. The full variable domain, its missing parts supplied by reference TRBV19 and TRBJ1-2, is DGGITQSPKYLFRKEGQNVTLSCEQNLNHDAMYWYRQDPGQGLRLIYYSQIVNDFQKGDIAEGYSVSREKKESFPLTVTSAQKNPTAFYLCASSPQVNLYGYTFGSGTRLTVV.

V is TRBV7-6 and J is TRBJ1-1; no clear D gene. The ends were cut back, 6 bases at V and 1 base at J, with 9 bases in the middle. The germline gives CDR1 SGHVS, CDR2 FNYEAQ. The CDR3 contains 13 residues. In DNA form, the CDR3 reads TGTGCCAGCAGACAGACCCGGAACACTGAAGCTTTCTTT. It translates to CASRQTRNTEAFF.

The V gene is TRBV6-5, the J gene TRBJ1-1; 7 bases map to TRBD1. The CDR3 is 14 residues long. Trimming took 2 bases from V and 1 from J; bases not matched to a gene: 1. Germline V gives CDR1 MNHEY, CDR2 SVGAGI. CDR3 bases: TGTGCCAGCAGTTACGCAGGGGGGAACACTGAAGCTTTCTTT. This translates into CASSYAGGNTEAFF.

The V and J genes are TRBV10-3 and TRBJ1-2; 10 nucleotides line up with TRBD1. The germline gives CDR1 ENHRY, CDR2 SYGVKD. Trimming cost V 6 bases and J 3 bases; bases outside gene matches: 7. The CDR3 has 15 amino acids. The chain's CDR3 is CAISGTGAEDYGYTF. DNA for the CDR3: TGTGCCATCAGCGGGACAGGGGCAGAAGACTATGGCTACACCTTC.